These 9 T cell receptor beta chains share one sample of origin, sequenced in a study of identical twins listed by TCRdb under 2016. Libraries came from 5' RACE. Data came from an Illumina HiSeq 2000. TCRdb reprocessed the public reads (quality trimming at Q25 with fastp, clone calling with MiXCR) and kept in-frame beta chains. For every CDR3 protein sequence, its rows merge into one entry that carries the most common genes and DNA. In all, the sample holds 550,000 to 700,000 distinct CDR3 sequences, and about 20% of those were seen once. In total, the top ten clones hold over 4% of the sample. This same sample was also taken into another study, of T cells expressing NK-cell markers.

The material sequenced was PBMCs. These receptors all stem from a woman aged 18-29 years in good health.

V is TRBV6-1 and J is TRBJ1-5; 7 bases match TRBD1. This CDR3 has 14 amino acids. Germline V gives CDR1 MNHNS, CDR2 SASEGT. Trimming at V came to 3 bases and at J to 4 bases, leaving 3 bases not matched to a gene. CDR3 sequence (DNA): TGTGCCAGCAGTGAGCGACAGGGAAATCAGCCCCAGCATTTT. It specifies CASSERQGNQPQHF.

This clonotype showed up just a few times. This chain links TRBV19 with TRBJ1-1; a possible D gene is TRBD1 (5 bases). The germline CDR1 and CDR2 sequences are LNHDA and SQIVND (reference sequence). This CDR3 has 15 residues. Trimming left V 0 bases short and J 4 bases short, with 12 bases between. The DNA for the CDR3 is TGTGCCAGTAGTATAGATGGGACCACTGCCACTGAAGCTTTCTTT. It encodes CASSIDGTTATEAFF.

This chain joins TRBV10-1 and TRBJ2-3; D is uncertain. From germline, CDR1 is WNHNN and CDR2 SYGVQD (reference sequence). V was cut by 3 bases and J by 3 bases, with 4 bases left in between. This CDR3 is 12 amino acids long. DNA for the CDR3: TGCGCCAGCAGTGACTGGACAGATACGCAGTATTTT. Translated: CASSDWTDTQYF.

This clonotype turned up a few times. CDR3 coding DNA: TGTGCCAGCAGTTTTGGAGCGGGAGGGTTTCAAGAGACCCAGTACTTC. Translating it yields CASSFGAGGFQETQYF. The chain joins TRBV12-3 or TRBV12-4 to TRBJ2-5, with 10 bases matching TRBD2. The CDR3 extends over 16 amino acids. V lost 3 bases, J lost 2 bases, and 6 bases stayed unmatched.

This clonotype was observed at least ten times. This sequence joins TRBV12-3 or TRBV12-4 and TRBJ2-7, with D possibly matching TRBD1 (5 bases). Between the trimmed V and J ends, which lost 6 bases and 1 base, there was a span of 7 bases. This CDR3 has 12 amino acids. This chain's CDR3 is CASSDSSYEQYF. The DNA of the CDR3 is TGTGCCAGCAGCGACAGTTCCTACGAGCAGTACTTC.

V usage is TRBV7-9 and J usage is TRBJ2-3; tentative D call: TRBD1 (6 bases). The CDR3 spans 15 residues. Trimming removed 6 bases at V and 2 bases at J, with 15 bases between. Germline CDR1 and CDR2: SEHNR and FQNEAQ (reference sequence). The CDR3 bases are TGTGCCAGCAGTCTTGCCCAGGGGTACACAGATACGCAGTATTTT. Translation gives CASSLAQGYTDTQYF.

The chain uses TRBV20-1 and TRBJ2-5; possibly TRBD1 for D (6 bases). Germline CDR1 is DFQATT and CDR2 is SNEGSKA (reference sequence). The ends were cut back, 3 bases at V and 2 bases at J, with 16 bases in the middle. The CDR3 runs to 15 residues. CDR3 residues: CSASSPTGTQETQYF. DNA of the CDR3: TGCAGTGCTAGTTCGCCGACAGGAACTCAAGAGACCCAGTACTTC.

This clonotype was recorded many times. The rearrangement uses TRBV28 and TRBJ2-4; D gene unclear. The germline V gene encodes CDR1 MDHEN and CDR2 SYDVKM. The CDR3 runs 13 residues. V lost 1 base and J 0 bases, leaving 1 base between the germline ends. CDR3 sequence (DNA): TGTGCCAGCAGTTTATCAGCCAAAAACATTCAGTACTTC. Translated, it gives CASSLSAKNIQYF.

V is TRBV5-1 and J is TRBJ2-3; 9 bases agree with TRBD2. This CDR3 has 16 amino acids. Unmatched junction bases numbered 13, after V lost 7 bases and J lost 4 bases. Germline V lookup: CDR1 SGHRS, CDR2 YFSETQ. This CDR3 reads CASGRGLAGTSDTQYF. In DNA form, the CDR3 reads TGCGCCAGCGGAAGGGGTCTAGCGGGAACCTCAGATACGCAGTATTTT.